The 19 T cell receptor beta chains below come from one sample, sequenced in a study of kidney transplant recipient with SARS-CoV-2 infection. TCRdb passed the reads through MiXCR, listing each CDR3 protein once. The table includes fewer than 250,000 distinct CDR3 sequences, about 30% detected once. Source: a blood sample, taken at baseline and around day 110 from a kidney transplant recipient. These receptors were taken from a young adult male patient who had COVID-19 and was a kidney transplant recipient. Some of these T cells may belong to the graft donor.

The table lists this clonotype with many counts. CDR3 nucleotides: TGTGCCAGCCTGAAATACAATAGTCGAAAGACCTATGGCTACACCTTC. The encoded protein is CASLKYNSRKTYGYTF. The chain carries TRBV5-6 and TRBJ1-2; D is ambiguous. Looked up from germline, CDR1 is SGHDT and CDR2 is YYEEEE. The CDR3 covers 16 residues. The V end was cut by 7 bases, the J end by 4 bases, with 23 bases between.

On this clonotype itself: This may come from a read error, since a much larger clone is one base off. The chain links TRBV12-2 to TRBJ1-2. TRBV12-2 is a pseudogene. This CDR3 region has 17 residues. This CDR3 reads CASRVGPTPRKTYGYTF. The CDR3 DNA reads TGTGCAAGTCGCGTAGGCCCGACTCCACGAAAGACCTATGGCTACACCTTC.

As regards this clonotype: Just one base apart from a much larger clone, this may be a read error. V usage is TRBV18 and J usage is TRBJ2-7, with 7 bases aligning to TRBD1. Germline CDR1 and CDR2: KGHSH and LQKENI. The CDR3 consists of 15 residues. CDR3 sequence reads: CASSPPPGGIYERYF. The CDR3 nucleotides read TGTGCCAGCTCACCACCGCCAGGGGGTATCTACGAGCGGTACTTC.

This clonotype was counted at least ten times. The gene calls are TRBV4-3 and TRBJ1-2, with unresolved D. Germline lookup yields CDR1 LGHNA and CDR2 YSLEER. V lost 5 bases and J lost 4, with 23 bases in between. This CDR3 has 17 residues. CDR3 nucleotides: TGCGCCAGCAGCGTTTGGAAAGGACGTCGAAAGACCTATGGCTACACCTTC. It specifies CASSVWKGRRKTYGYTF.

Ten or more counts support this clonotype. This CDR3 is CSAKRPSSYEQYF. CDR3 DNA sequence: TGCAGTGCTAAGCGGCCGAGCTCCTACGAGCAGTACTTC. The V and J genes are TRBV20-1 and TRBJ2-7; D perhaps matches TRBD2 (5 bases). This CDR3 has 13 amino acids. Germline CDR1 is DFQATT and CDR2 is SNEGSKA (reference sequence). Trimming cost V 4 bases and J 0 bases, with 10 bases left between them.

Comment on this clonotype: One base away lies a much larger clone, so this may be a sequencing read error. This rearrangement joins TRBV12-3 or TRBV12-4 to TRBJ1-2; D is undetermined. Between the trimmed V and J ends, which lost 5 bases and 4 bases, there was a span of 23 bases. CDR3 length: 17 residues. The CDR3: CASSRTYGFRKTYGYTF. CDR3 sequence (DNA): TGTGCCAGCAGTCGCACTTACGGCTTCCGAAAGACCTATGGCTACACCTTC.

A remark on this clonotype: A read error may explain this, as a much larger clone is one base away. The chain carries TRBV18 and TRBJ1-5; no definite D call. Germline CDR1 KGHSH, CDR2 LQKENI. The CDR3 covers 15 residues. V lost 3 bases and J 6 bases, leaving 15 bases between the germline ends. The DNA of the CDR3 is TGTGCCAGCTCACCCTCTGGGGAGCTCGTTCAGCCCCAGCATTTT. This gives the protein CASSPSGELVQPQHF. The whole variable domain, filled in from reference TRBV18 and TRBJ1-5, reads NAGVMQNPRHLVRRRGQEARLRCSPMKGHSHVYWYRQLPEEGLKFMVYLQKENIIDESGMPKERFSAEFPKEGPSILRIQQVVRGDSAAYFCASSPSGELVQPQHFGDGTRLSIL.

This clonotype occurred many times. This chain uses TRBV3-1 with TRBJ2-2; no firm D call. The CDR3 is 18 residues long. Deletions cut 5 bases from V and 5 bases from J, with 24 bases between. From germline, CDR1 is LGHDT and CDR2 YNNKEL (reference sequence). CDR3 bases: TGTGCCAGCAGCTTTCCGTATCCCATTTCAGGCTTGACCGGGGAGCTGTTTTTT. Translating gives CASSFPYPISGLTGELFF.

In its sample, this clonotype was seen many times. The chain employs TRBV7-4 and TRBJ1-2; D remains unclear. Trimming stripped 5 bases from V and 4 bases from J, with 23 bases between. This CDR3 is built from 17 residues. In germline, CDR1 is SGHVT, CDR2 SQSDAQ. CDR3 nucleotide sequence: TGTGCCAGCAGCGTGCAGGATTCAGCTCGAAAGACCTATGGCTACACCTTC. The encoded protein is CASSVQDSARKTYGYTF.

As regards this clonotype: This clone may be a read error of a much larger clone one base away. This chain connects TRBV6-4 to TRBJ2-2, with D possibly being TRBD2 (5 bases). The CDR3 has 14 residues. The germline gives CDR1 MRHNA, CDR2 SNTAGT. Here the CDR3 reads CASSLGENTGELLF. The DNA of the CDR3 is TGTGCCAGCAGCCTGGGCGAAAACACCGGGGAGCTGCTTTTT.

Details on this clonotype: Mismatch with germline at one junction end may stem from a read error. The V gene is TRBV23-1, the J gene TRBJ1-2; D uncertain. TRBV23-1 is reported as an ORF; its role is uncertain. The CDR3 extends over 17 amino acids. The CDR3 DNA reads as TGCGCCAGCAGTACGGTACCGCTACGCAGAAAGACCTATGGCTACGCCTTC. It encodes CASSTVPLRRKTYGYAF.

This clonotype was recorded at least ten times. The V gene is TRBV19, the J gene TRBJ1-2; D is ambiguous. The length of the CDR3 is 17 residues. Germline V CDR1 and CDR2: LNHDA, SQIVND (reference sequence). V lost 5 bases, J lost 4 bases, and 23 bases lay in between. CDR3 in DNA: TGTGCCAGTAGTGGGTCCACGACAAATCGAAAGACCTATGGCTACACCTTC. This gives the protein CASSGSTTNRKTYGYTF.

This clonotype showed up many times. This chain uses TRBV20-1 with TRBJ2-7; D remains unclear. Trimming cost V 2 bases and J 6 bases, with 17 bases left between them. The CDR3 runs 14 residues. The V gene's germline CDR1 is DFQATT and CDR2 SNEGSKA (reference sequence). As DNA, the CDR3 is TGCAGTGCTAGAATGCCAGGCAGAAGGGTCGAGCAGTACTTC. Its protein is CSARMPGRRVEQYF.

Notes on this clonotype: A much larger clone sits a single nucleotide away, making a read error possible. J is TRBJ1-2 and V is TRBV5-1, with 9 bases aligning to TRBD1. J gave up 6 bases and V 5 bases, and 8 bases lay outside the gene matches. Germline CDR1 SGHRS, CDR2 YFSETQ. CDR3 length: 14 residues. This CDR3 reads CASRGQGDGHGYTF. CDR3 nucleotide sequence: TGCGCCAGCAGGGGACAGGGCGACGGCCATGGCTACACCTTC. Combining the CDR3 with reference TRBV5-1 and TRBJ1-2 gives the whole variable domain KAGVTQTPRYLIKTRGQQVTLSCSPISGHRSVSWYQQTPGQGLQFLFEYFSETQRNKGNFPGRFSGRQFSNSRSEMNVSTLELGDSALYLCASRGQGDGHGYTFGSGTRLTVV.

This clonotype appeared many times. The gene calls are TRBV7-2 and TRBJ1-2; D not certain. Germline CDR1 reads SGHTA; CDR2 reads FQGNSA. V lost 5 bases and J 4 bases, leaving 23 bases between the germline ends. The CDR3 is made up of 17 amino acids. The CDR3: CASSISARDGKTYGYTF. The CDR3 DNA follows: TGTGCCAGCAGCATTTCGGCCAGAGACGGAAAGACCTATGGCTACACCTTC. Full variable domain (outside the CDR3, taken from reference TRBV7-2 and TRBJ1-2): GAGVSQSPSNKVTEKGKDVELRCDPISGHTALYWYRQSLGQGLEFLIYFQGNSAPDKSGLPSDRFSAERTGGSVSTLTIQRTQQEDSAVYLCASSISARDGKTYGYTFGSGTRLTVV.

This clonotype occurred a few times. The CDR3 coding sequence is TGTGCCAGCGCGAAGGTGGGTTACAATGAGCAGTTCTTC. Its protein product is CASAKVGYNEQFF. This chain joins TRBV19 and TRBJ2-1; D not resolved. Looked up from germline, CDR1 is LNHDA and CDR2 is SQIVND (reference sequence). There are 13 residues in the CDR3. Trimming shortened V by 9 bases and J by 4 bases, and 13 bases separated the two germline ends.

This chain joins TRBV3-1 and TRBJ2-2; D is ambiguous. Germline lookup yields CDR1 LGHDT and CDR2 YNNKEL (reference sequence). V was clipped by 3 bases and J by 5 bases, with 22 bases between them. The CDR3 sequence is 18 residues long. In DNA, the CDR3 is TGTGCCAGCAGCCATCACGCTCCCATTTCAGGCTTGACCGGGGAGCTGTTTTTT. It is translated as CASSHHAPISGLTGELFF.

Notes on this clonotype: A much larger clonotype is one base distant, so this may be a read error. This sequence joins TRBV6-5 and TRBJ1-2; D is unclear. The CDR3 has 17 residues. Germline V gives CDR1 MNHEY, CDR2 SVGAGI. The CDR3 sequence is CASSIIGSMRKTYGYAF. Written as DNA, the CDR3 is TGTGCCAGCAGTATTATCGGCTCTATGCGAAAGACCTATGGCTACGCCTTC.

The chain links TRBV20-1 to TRBJ1-3; D not certain. There are 14 residues in the CDR3. V was clipped by 1 base and J by 0 bases, with 7 bases between them. CDR1 is DFQATT, CDR2 SNEGSKA, per germline (reference sequence). CDR3 region: CSARVPGSGNTIYF. Written as DNA, the CDR3 is TGCAGTGCTAGAGTCCCGGGCTCTGGAAACACCATATATTTT.